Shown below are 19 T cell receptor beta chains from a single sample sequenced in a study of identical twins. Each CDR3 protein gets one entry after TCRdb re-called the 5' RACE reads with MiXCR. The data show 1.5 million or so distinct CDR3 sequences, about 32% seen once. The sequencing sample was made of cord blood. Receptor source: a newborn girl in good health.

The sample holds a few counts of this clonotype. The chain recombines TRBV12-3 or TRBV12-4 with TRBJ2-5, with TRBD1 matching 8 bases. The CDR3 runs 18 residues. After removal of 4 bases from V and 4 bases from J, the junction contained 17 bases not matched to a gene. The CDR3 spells CASSSRTGLTRISETQYF. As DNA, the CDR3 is TGTGCCAGCAGTTCCCGGACAGGGCTCACTAGGATATCAGAGACCCAGTACTTC.

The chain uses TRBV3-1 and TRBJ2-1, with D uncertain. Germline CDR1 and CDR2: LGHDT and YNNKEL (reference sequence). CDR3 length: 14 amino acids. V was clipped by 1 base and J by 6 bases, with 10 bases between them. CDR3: CASSQGVGFNEQFF. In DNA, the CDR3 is TGTGCCAGCAGCCAAGGCGTCGGCTTCAATGAGCAGTTCTTC.

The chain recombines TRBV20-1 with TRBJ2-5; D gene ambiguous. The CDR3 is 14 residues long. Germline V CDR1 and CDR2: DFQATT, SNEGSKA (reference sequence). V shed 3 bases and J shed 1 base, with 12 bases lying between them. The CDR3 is CSASRPRVQETQYF. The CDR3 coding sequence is TGCAGTGCTAGTCGTCCGAGAGTCCAAGAGACCCAGTACTTC.

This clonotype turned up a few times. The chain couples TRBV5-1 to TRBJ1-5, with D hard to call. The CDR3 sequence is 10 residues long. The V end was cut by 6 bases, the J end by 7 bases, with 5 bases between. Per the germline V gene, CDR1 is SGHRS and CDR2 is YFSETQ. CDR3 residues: CASNSQPQHF. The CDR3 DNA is TGCGCCAGCAATTCCCAGCCCCAGCATTTT.

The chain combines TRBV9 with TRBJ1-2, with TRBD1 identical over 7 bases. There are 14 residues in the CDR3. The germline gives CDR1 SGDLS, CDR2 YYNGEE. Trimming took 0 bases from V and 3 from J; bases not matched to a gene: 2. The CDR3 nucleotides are TGTGCCAGCAGCGTAGTAGACAGGGACTATGGCTACACCTTC. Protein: CASSVVDRDYGYTF.

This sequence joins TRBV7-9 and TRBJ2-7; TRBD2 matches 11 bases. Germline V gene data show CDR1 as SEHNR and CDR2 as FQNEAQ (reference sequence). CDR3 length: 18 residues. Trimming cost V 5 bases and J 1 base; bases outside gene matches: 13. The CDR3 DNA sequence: TGTGCCAGCAGCCAAAGAGGCCTAGCGGGGGGCGGGTCCTACGAGCAGTACTTC. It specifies CASSQRGLAGGGSYEQYF.

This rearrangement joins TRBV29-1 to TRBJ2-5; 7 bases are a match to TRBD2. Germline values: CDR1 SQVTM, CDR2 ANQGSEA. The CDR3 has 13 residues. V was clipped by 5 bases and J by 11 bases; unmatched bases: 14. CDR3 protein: CSVWGRVHNEQYF. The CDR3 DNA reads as TGCAGCGTTTGGGGGAGGGTCCACAATGAGCAGTACTTC.

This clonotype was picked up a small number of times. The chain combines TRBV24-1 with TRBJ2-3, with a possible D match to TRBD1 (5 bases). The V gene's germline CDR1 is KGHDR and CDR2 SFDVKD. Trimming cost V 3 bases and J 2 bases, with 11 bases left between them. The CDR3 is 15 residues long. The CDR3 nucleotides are TGTGCCACCAGTGATCCACAGGAACCCACAGATACGCAGTATTTT. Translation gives CATSDPQEPTDTQYF.

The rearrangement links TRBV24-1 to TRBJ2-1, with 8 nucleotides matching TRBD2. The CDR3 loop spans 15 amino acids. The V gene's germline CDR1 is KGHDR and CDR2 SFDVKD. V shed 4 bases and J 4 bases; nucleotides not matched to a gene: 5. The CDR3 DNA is TGTGCCACCAGTGAACAAAGCGGGAGATACAATGAGCAGTTCTTC. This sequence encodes CATSEQSGRYNEQFF.

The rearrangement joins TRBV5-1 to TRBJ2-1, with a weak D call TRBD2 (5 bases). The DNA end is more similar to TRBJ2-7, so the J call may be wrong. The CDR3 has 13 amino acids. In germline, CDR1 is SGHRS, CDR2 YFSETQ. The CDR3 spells CASSFSSFNEQYF. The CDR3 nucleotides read TGCGCCAGCAGCTTCTCTAGCTTCAATGAGCAGTACTTC.

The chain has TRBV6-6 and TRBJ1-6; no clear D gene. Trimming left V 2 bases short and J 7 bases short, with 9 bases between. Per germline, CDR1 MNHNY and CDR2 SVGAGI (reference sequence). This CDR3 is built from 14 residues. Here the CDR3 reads CASSYREGNSPLHF. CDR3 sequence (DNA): TGTGCCAGCAGTTACAGGGAGGGAAATTCACCCCTCCACTTT.

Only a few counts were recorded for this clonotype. CDR3 sequence: CSATLYAEALDGYEQYF. The DNA for the CDR3 is TGCAGTGCTACTCTTTATGCTGAGGCTCTCGACGGTTACGAGCAGTACTTC. The J gene is TRBJ2-4, the V gene TRBV20-1; no firm D call. The last part of the DNA fits TRBJ2-7 better; the J call may be wrong. This CDR3 region has 17 residues. Germline CDR1 and CDR2: DFQATT and SNEGSKA (reference sequence).

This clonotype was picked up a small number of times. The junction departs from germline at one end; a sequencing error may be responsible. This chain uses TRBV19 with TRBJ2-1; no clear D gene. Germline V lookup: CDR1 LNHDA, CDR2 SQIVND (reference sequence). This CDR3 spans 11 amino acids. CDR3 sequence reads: CASSIYSEQFF. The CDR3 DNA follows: TGTGCCAGTAGTATCTACAGTGAGCAGTTCTTC.

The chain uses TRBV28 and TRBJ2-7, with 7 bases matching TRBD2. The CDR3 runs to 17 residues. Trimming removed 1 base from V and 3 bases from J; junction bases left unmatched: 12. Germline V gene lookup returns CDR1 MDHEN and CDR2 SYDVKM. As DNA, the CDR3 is TGTGCCAGCAGTTTATCAGGGATGGGACTAAAAGACTACGAGCAGTACTTC. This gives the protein CASSLSGMGLKDYEQYF. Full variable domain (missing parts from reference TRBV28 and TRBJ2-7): DVKVTQSSRYLVKRTGEKVFLECVQDMDHENMFWYRQDPGLGLRLIYFSYDVKMKEKGDIPEGYSVSREKKERFSLILESASTNQTSMYLCASSLSGMGLKDYEQYFGPGTRLTVT.

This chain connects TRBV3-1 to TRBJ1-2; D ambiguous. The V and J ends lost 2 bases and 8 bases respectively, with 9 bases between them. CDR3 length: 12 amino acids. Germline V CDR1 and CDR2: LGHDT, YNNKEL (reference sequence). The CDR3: CASSQIGRGYTF. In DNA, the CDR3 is TGTGCCAGCAGCCAAATTGGACGGGGCTACACCTTC.

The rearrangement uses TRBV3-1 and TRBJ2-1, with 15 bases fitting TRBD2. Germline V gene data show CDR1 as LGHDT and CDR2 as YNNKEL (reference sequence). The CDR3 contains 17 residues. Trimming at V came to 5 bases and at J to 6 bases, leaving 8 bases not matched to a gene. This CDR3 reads CASSAGLAGGLANEQFF. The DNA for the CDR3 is TGTGCCAGCAGCGCCGGACTAGCGGGGGGGCTTGCCAATGAGCAGTTCTTC.

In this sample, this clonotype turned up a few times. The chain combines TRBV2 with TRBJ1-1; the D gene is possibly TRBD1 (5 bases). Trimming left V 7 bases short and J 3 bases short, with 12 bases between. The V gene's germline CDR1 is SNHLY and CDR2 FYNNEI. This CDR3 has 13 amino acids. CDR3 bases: TGTGCCAGCACCTCGGGACCCTACACTGAAGCTTTCTTT. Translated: CASTSGPYTEAFF.

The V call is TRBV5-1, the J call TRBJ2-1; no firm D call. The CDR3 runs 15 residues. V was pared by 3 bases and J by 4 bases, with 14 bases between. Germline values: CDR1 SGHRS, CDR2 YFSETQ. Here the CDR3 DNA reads TGCGCCAGCAGCTCTCTAGTGGTGGGGTACAATGAGCAGTTCTTC. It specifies CASSSLVVGYNEQFF. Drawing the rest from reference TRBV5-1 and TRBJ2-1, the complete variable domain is KAGVTQTPRYLIKTRGQQVTLSCSPISGHRSVSWYQQTPGQGLQFLFEYFSETQRNKGNFPGRFSGRQFSNSRSEMNVSTLELGDSALYLCASSSLVVGYNEQFFGPGTRLTVL.

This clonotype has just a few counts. The CDR3 DNA reads TGTGCCAGCAGTTCACCCGGGACTAGCGGGAGGGGGACAGATACGCAGTATTTT. This codes for CASSSPGTSGRGTDTQYF. The genes are TRBV6-5 and TRBJ2-3; TRBD2 matches at 16 bases. CDR1 and CDR2 from the germline V gene are MNHEY and SVGAGI. V lost 4 bases to trimming and J lost 3 bases; unmatched junction nucleotides: 7. The CDR3 extends over 18 amino acids.